The 29 T cell receptor beta chains below all came from one sample that was sequenced in a study of blood T cell repertoires in COVID-19. Method: immunoSEQ multiplex PCR; TCRdb's copy keeps in-frame clones and lacks some. The table shows about 14,000 clones, with roughly 75% occurring only once. Input material: peripheral blood. These receptors came from a boy between 2 and 10 years old with active or convalescent COVID-19.

This chain uses TRBV6-5 with TRBJ1-6; D is ambiguous. Per germline, CDR1 MNHEY and CDR2 SVGAGI. The CDR3 extends over 13 amino acids. V was pared by 2 bases and J by 10 bases, with 9 bases between. The DNA of the CDR3 is TGTGCCAGCAGTTACGCGATGGAGTCACCCCTCCACTTT. Translation: CASSYAMESPLHF.

This sequence joins TRBV4-1 and TRBJ2-5; D unclear. CDR1 and CDR2 (germline): MGHRA, YSYEKL. The V end was cut by 1 base, the J end by 5 bases, with 17 bases between. The CDR3 runs 16 residues. The CDR3 loop is CASSQGRFPGQETQYF. Written as DNA, the CDR3 is TGCGCCAGCAGCCAAGGACGGTTCCCAGGCCAGGAGACCCAGTACTTC.

This clone is medium-sized within its sample. The chain recombines TRBV2 with TRBJ2-2, with TRBD2 matching 8 bases. The germline CDR1 and CDR2 sequences are SNHLY and FYNNEI. This CDR3 is 15 amino acids long. V lost 4 bases, J lost 6 bases, and 7 bases stayed unmatched. This CDR3 is CASSASGSNPGELFF. CDR3 DNA sequence: TGTGCCAGCAGTGCAAGCGGGAGCAATCCCGGGGAGCTGTTTTTT.

The chain has TRBV27 and TRBJ1-1; TRBD1 might be the D (5 bases). CDR1 is MNHEY, CDR2 SMNVEV, per germline (reference sequence). Trimming left V 4 bases short and J 4 bases short, with 13 bases between. The CDR3 runs 14 residues. The CDR3 region is CASSWRGEGTEAFF. The CDR3 region has the DNA TGTGCCAGCAGTTGGAGGGGAGAAGGCACTGAAGCTTTCTTT.

DNA for the CDR3: TGTGCCAGCAGCCCTGGGGGAGCGGGAGGATACAATGAGCAGTTCTTC. This encodes CASSPGGAGGYNEQFF. The rearrangement joins TRBV7-2 to TRBJ2-1; 9 nucleotides align to TRBD2. Per the germline V gene, CDR1 is SGHTA and CDR2 is FQGNSA. The CDR3 has 16 amino acids. V was clipped by 5 bases and J by 4 bases; unmatched bases: 9.

The chain couples TRBV6-6 to TRBJ1-5; 11 nucleotides match TRBD1. Germline CDR1 and CDR2: MNHNY and SVGAGI (reference sequence). The CDR3 consists of 15 residues. V shed 5 bases and J 4 bases; nucleotides not matched to a gene: 4. In DNA, the CDR3 is TGTGCCAGCAGTGGCCGGGACAGGGGGAATCAGCCCCAGCATTTT. Translating gives CASSGRDRGNQPQHF.

This clone was seen only once. This rearrangement joins TRBV25-1 to TRBJ2-7; possible D gene TRBD2, 5 bases. The CDR3 is 15 residues long. CDR1 is MGHDK, CDR2 SYGVNS, per germline. V shed 0 bases and J shed 3 bases, with 12 bases lying between them. This chain's CDR3 is CASSEYGLVSYEQYF. DNA for the CDR3: TGTGCCAGCAGTGAATATGGACTGGTCAGCTACGAGCAGTACTTC.

This clone has more than one count but fewer than ten. This chain links TRBV3-1 (or the pseudogene TRBV3-2) with TRBJ2-7; 10 bases align to TRBD2. Germline V gives CDR1 LGHDT, CDR2 YNNKEL (reference sequence). J was trimmed by 2 bases and V by 5 bases; bases with no gene match: 3. This CDR3 has 14 amino acids. The CDR3 loop is CASSTSGGAYEQYF. The CDR3, as DNA: TGTGCCAGCAGCACCAGCGGGGGGGCCTACGAGCAGTACTTC.

This chain links TRBV18 with TRBJ1-3; a possible D gene is TRBD1 (6 bases). The V gene lost 0 bases and the J gene lost 4 bases, with 10 bases spanning the gap. Germline V gene lookup returns CDR1 KGHSH and CDR2 LQKENI. The CDR3 consists of 15 residues. CDR3 nucleotide sequence: TGTGCCAGCTCACCACCCTTGACAGGCGGAAACACCATATATTTT. Encoded protein: CASSPPLTGGNTIYF.

J is TRBJ2-7 and V is TRBV5-1, with 11 bases fitting TRBD2. Germline CDR1 SGHRS, CDR2 YFSETQ. J was trimmed by 0 bases and V by 6 bases; bases with no gene match: 11. The CDR3 extends over 17 amino acids. CDR3 sequence reads: CASTPELAGGGSYEQYF. For the CDR3, the DNA is TGCGCCAGCACCCCGGAGCTAGCGGGAGGTGGCTCCTACGAGCAGTACTTC.

V and J are TRBV15 and TRBJ1-1, with TRBD1 as a possible D gene (5 bases). The germline V gene encodes CDR1 LNHNV and CDR2 YYDKDF (reference sequence). Trimming took off 4 bases at V and 1 base at J, with 7 bases between the two ends. The CDR3 is 13 residues long. CDR3 DNA sequence: TGTGCCACCAGCATAGACAGGAACACTGAAGCTTTCTTT. Protein: CATSIDRNTEAFF.

V usage is TRBV11-2 and J usage is TRBJ2-3; 7 nucleotides line up with TRBD2. The CDR3 contains 16 residues. J lost 0 bases, V lost 1 base, and 4 bases had no gene match. From germline, CDR1 is SGHAT and CDR2 FQNNGV. This CDR3 is CASSLAGGGSTDTQYF. The CDR3 nucleotides read TGTGCCAGCAGCTTAGCCGGCGGGGGTAGCACAGATACGCAGTATTTT.

This clone occurred once. V and J are TRBV27 and TRBJ1-5; a weak D match, TRBD1 (5 bases). The CDR3 totals 17 residues. Germline assignment: CDR1 MNHEY and CDR2 SMNVEV (reference sequence). The V end lost 4 bases, the J end lost 2 bases, and 18 bases lay between the germline ends. In DNA form, the CDR3 reads TGTGCCAGCAGTTCTTTTCAGGGTAATGCGGGCAATCAGCCCCAGCATTTT. As protein: CASSSFQGNAGNQPQHF.

Concerning this clone: The same CDR3 is also encoded by other DNA sequences in this sample. The chain is built from TRBV6-1 and TRBJ1-3, with no clear D. Germline-derived CDR1 and CDR2 are MNHNS and SASEGT. There are 15 residues in the CDR3. With 1 base removed from V and 0 bases from J, the gap between germline ends came to 7 bases. The CDR3, as DNA: TGTGCCAGCAGTGAAGGCAGTTACTCTGGAAACACCATATATTTT. Translated: CASSEGSYSGNTIYF.

This rearrangement joins TRBV18 to TRBJ1-1, with D uncertain. V was shortened by 3 bases and J by 0 bases, with 8 bases between the two germline ends. Germline CDR1 is KGHSH and CDR2 is LQKENI. The CDR3 is made up of 14 amino acids. CDR3 sequence reads: CASSPAMMNTEAFF. In nucleotides, the CDR3 is TGTGCCAGCTCACCCGCGATGATGAACACTGAAGCTTTCTTT.

The chain has TRBV3-1 (or the pseudogene TRBV3-2) and TRBJ1-6; 7 nucleotides align to TRBD1. Trimming cost V 3 bases and J 7 bases; bases outside gene matches: 0. The CDR3 is 13 amino acids. Germline-derived CDR1 and CDR2 are LGHDT and YNNKEL (reference sequence). The CDR3 is CASSQTGNSPLHF. For the CDR3, the DNA is TGTGCCAGCAGCCAGACAGGGAATTCACCCCTCCACTTT.

This chain uses TRBV28 with TRBJ2-3; D remains unclear. The ends were cut back, 3 bases at V and 3 bases at J, with 10 bases in the middle. This CDR3 comprises 14 residues. CDR1 MDHEN and CDR2 SYDVKM come from the germline V gene. CDR3 sequence reads: CASSFHPRTDTQYF. The CDR3 coding sequence is TGTGCCAGCAGTTTTCATCCGAGGACAGATACGCAGTATTTT.

The chain joins TRBV10-3 to TRBJ2-7; D is unclear. This CDR3 contains 12 residues. CDR1 ENHRY and CDR2 SYGVKD come from the germline V gene. The V and J ends lost 3 bases and 0 bases respectively, with 3 bases between them. CDR3 loop: CAISDSSYEQYV. The CDR3 nucleotides are TGTGCCATCAGTGATAGCTCCTACGAGCAGTACGTC.

V gene TRBV13 combines with J gene TRBJ2-7; 10 bases fit TRBD2. The trim removed 8 bases at V and 6 bases at J, leaving 7 bases unmatched. The germline V gene encodes CDR1 PRHDT and CDR2 FYEKMQ (reference sequence). The CDR3 has 13 amino acids. Here the CDR3 reads CASRTSGVSEQYV. CDR3 nucleotide sequence: TGTGCCAGCCGGACTAGCGGAGTTAGCGAGCAGTACGTC.

J is TRBJ2-5 and V is TRBV14; perhaps TRBD2 as D (6 bases). The CDR3 runs 15 residues. V was clipped by 5 bases and J by 3 bases, with 16 bases between them. CDR1 is SGHDN and CDR2 is FVKESK in the germline V gene. Here the CDR3 DNA reads TGTGCCAGCAGCTATTCGTTAGCGGTAAAAGAGACCCAGTACTTC. As protein: CASSYSLAVKETQYF.

The chain has TRBV6-1 and TRBJ1-1; possibly TRBD1 for D (6 bases). Germline-derived CDR1 and CDR2 are MNHNS and SASEGT. Trimming took off 3 bases at V and 6 bases at J, with 17 bases between the two ends. This CDR3 is 15 amino acids long. As DNA, the CDR3 is TGTGCCAGCAGTGAGATTTTTGTGGGGGCCCCTGAAGCTTTCTTT. It yields the protein CASSEIFVGAPEAFF.

V is TRBV5-1 and J is TRBJ2-3, with TRBD2 matching 7 bases. The germline gives CDR1 SGHRS, CDR2 YFSETQ. This CDR3 is built from 17 residues. V trimming: 1 base; J trimming: 0 bases; junction bases outside the gene matches: 8. The CDR3 reads CASSLYAGGGSTDTQYF. The CDR3 coding sequence is TGCGCCAGCAGCTTGTATGCTGGCGGGGGAAGCACAGATACGCAGTATTTT. The full variable domain, with the rest looked up from reference TRBV5-1 and TRBJ2-3, is KAGVTQTPRYLIKTRGQQVTLSCSPISGHRSVSWYQQTPGQGLQFLFEYFSETQRNKGNFPGRFSGRQFSNSRSEMNVSTLELGDSALYLCASSLYAGGGSTDTQYFGPGTRLTVL.

The chain has TRBV4-1 and TRBJ2-4; 11 bases fit TRBD2. This CDR3 comprises 20 residues. From germline, CDR1 is MGHRA and CDR2 YSYEKL. After removal of 5 bases from V and 4 bases from J, the junction contained 19 bases not matched to a gene. Here the CDR3 DNA reads TGCGCCAGCAGCACCCGAGCCCTAATTACCGGGACTAGCGGTAAAAACATTCAGTACTTC. Protein: CASSTRALITGTSGKNIQYF.

The gene calls are TRBV6-4 and TRBJ2-2, with D perhaps TRBD2 (5 bases). This CDR3 region has 14 residues. The V gene's germline CDR1 is MRHNA and CDR2 SNTAGT. The V and J ends lost 6 bases and 0 bases respectively, with 8 bases between them. The CDR3 loop is CASRGGPNTGELFF. For the CDR3, the DNA is TGTGCCAGCAGAGGAGGTCCGAACACCGGGGAGCTGTTTTTT.

This sequence joins TRBV7-8 and TRBJ2-7, with D possibly matching TRBD2 (5 bases). Germline values: CDR1 SGHVS, CDR2 FQNEAQ. The CDR3 consists of 13 residues. Trimming removed 6 bases from V and 5 bases from J, with 14 bases in between. CDR3 coding DNA: TGTGCCAGCAGGCCCGTGGGGAGCCACGAGCAGTACGTC. This codes for CASRPVGSHEQYV.

The chain joins TRBV19 to TRBJ2-2, with 7 bases that match TRBD1. With 5 bases clipped from V and 3 bases from J, the junction kept 9 bases outside the gene matches. There are 16 residues in the CDR3. Germline V CDR1 and CDR2: LNHDA, SQIVND (reference sequence). The CDR3 spells CASSLWGQSYTGELFF. Written as DNA, the CDR3 is TGTGCCAGTAGTCTTTGGGGACAGTCCTACACCGGGGAGCTGTTTTTT.

The chain couples TRBV6-5 to TRBJ1-1, with D perhaps matching TRBD1 (5 bases). Deletions cut 6 bases from V and 3 bases from J, with 11 bases between. The length of the CDR3 is 13 residues. Germline V lookup: CDR1 MNHEY, CDR2 SVGAGI. CDR3 protein: CASRGREDTEAFF. CDR3 nucleotides: TGTGCCAGCAGGGGGCGCGAAGACACTGAAGCTTTCTTT.

V and J are TRBV28 and TRBJ2-1; 8 nucleotides align to TRBD2. CDR3 length equals 17 residues. V lost 4 bases and J lost 0; bases outside the gene matches: 8. The germline V gene encodes CDR1 MDHEN and CDR2 SYDVKM. Here the CDR3 DNA reads TGTGCCAGCAGTTCGACACTTAGCGGGATCTCCTACAATGAGCAGTTCTTC. Amino acids: CASSSTLSGISYNEQFF.

The rearrangement uses TRBV15 and TRBJ1-5, with unresolved D. The CDR3 runs to 16 residues. Germline values: CDR1 LNHNV, CDR2 YYDKDF (reference sequence). V shed 0 bases and J shed 6 bases, with 15 bases lying between them. CDR3 coding DNA: TGTGCCACCAGCAGAGATGGGAGAGGGTCGGGTCAGCCCCAGCATTTT. Its translation is CATSRDGRGSGQPQHF.